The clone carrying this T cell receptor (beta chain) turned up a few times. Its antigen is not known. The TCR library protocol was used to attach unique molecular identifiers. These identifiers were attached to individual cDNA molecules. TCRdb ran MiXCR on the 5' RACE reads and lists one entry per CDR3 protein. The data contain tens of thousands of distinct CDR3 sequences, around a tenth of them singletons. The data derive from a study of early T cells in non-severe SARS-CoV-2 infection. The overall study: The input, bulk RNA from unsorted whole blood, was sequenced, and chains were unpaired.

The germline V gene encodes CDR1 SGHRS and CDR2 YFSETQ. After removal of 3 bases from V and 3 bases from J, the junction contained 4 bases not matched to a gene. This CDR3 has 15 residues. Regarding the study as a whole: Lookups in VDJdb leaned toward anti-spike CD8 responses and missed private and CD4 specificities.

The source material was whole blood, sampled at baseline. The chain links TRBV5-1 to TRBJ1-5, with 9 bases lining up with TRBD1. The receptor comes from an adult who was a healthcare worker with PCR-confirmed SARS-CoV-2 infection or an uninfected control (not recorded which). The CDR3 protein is CASSSGTGSNQPQHF. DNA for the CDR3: TGCGCCAGCAGCTCTGGGACAGGGTCCAATCAGCCCCAGCATTTT. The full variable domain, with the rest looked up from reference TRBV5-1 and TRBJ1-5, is KAGVTQTPRYLIKTRGQQVTLSCSPISGHRSVSWYQQTPGQGLQFLFEYFSETQRNKGNFPGRFSGRQFSNSRSEMNVSTLELGDSALYLCASSSGTGSNQPQHFGDGTRLSIL.